This entry concerns a single T cell receptor beta chain. This sample was included in a study of blood T cell repertoires in COVID-19. The table came from immunoSEQ multiplex PCR; TCRdb's copy has only in-frame clones and leaves some out. The sample includes around 97,000 clones, roughly 90% of them seen just once. The CDR3 is 14 residues long. CDR1 and CDR2 from the germline V gene are SGHDN and FVKESK. With 3 bases removed from V and 4 bases from J, the gap between germline ends came to 12 bases. The V call is TRBV14, the J call TRBJ1-1; D remains ambiguous. Sequenced material: peripheral blood. This clonotype originated in a woman aged 55-70 years with acute or convalescent COVID-19. In DNA form, the CDR3 reads TGTGCCAGCAGCCATCAGAGGCTGGGCACTGAAGCTTTCTTT. Translation: CASSHQRLGTEAFF.